What follows are 25 T cell receptor beta chains derived from one specimen sequenced in a study of identifying expanded T cells in peripheral blood. The data were produced by immunoSEQ multiplex PCR, yet TCRdb's version contains in-frame clones alone and is incomplete. Of under 150,000 clones listed, 80% to 90% were seen once; the top ten hold less than 10%. Source material: blood. Receptor source: a person aged 18 to 70 in good health.

This sequence joins TRBV4-2 and TRBJ1-1; D remains ambiguous. V was pared by 1 base and J by 0 bases, with 15 bases between. CDR3 length equals 17 residues. CDR1 is LGHNA, CDR2 YNFKEQ, per germline. CDR3 nucleotide sequence: TGTGCCAGCAGCCAAGGGCAGCTAATCATTCTGAACACTGAAGCTTTCTTT. Encoded protein: CASSQGQLIILNTEAFF.

CDR3 DNA: TGTGCCAGCAGCTTGGGACTAGCCTCCTACAATGAGCAGTTCTTC. Amino acids: CASSLGLASYNEQFF. This chain joins TRBV7-8 and TRBJ2-1; 9 nucleotides match TRBD2. Germline-derived CDR1 and CDR2 are SGHVS and FQNEAQ. J was trimmed by 0 bases and V by 3 bases; bases with no gene match: 0. The CDR3 spans 15 residues.

This clone has a handful of counts. Because the CDR3's place on the DNA is in doubt, the DNA is left out and the CDR3 is given as listed by TCRdb. The CDR3 here is CASSFGQGVGGYTF. The J gene is TRBJ1-2, the V gene TRBV7-9; TRBD1 is taken as the D call from the table, unchecked against the DNA. Per germline, CDR1 SEHNR and CDR2 FQNEAQ (reference sequence). The CDR3 has 14 residues if both end residues are counted.

In this sample, this clone turned up once. The chain has TRBV2 and TRBJ2-7, with 8 bases lining up with TRBD1. Germline V CDR1 and CDR2: SNHLY, FYNNEI. Trimming took 11 bases from V and 4 from J; bases not matched to a gene: 4. The CDR3 is 11 residues long. CDR3 DNA sequence: TGTGCCGGGAGACAGGGGTACGAGCAGTACTTC. Translation: CAGRQGYEQYF.

The chain employs TRBV18 and TRBJ2-5, with 8 bases that match TRBD2. With V trimmed by 3 bases and J by 9 bases, 3 bases remained unmatched. The germline V gene encodes CDR1 KGHSH and CDR2 LQKENI. The CDR3 contains 12 residues. Here the CDR3 DNA reads TGTGCCAGCTCACCCCCAGCGGGGGCCCAGTACTTC. Protein product: CASSPPAGAQYF.

The chain couples TRBV11-2 to TRBJ2-7; 16 nucleotides line up with TRBD2. Germline V gene lookup returns CDR1 SGHAT and CDR2 FQNNGV. Trimming took 5 bases from V and 5 from J; bases not matched to a gene: 9. The CDR3 has 17 amino acids. CDR3 DNA: TGTGCCAGCAGCCCGGGACTAGCGGGGGGGCTTAGAAACGAGCAGTACTTC. This codes for CASSPGLAGGLRNEQYF. The whole variable domain, filled in from reference TRBV11-2 and TRBJ2-7, reads EAGVAQSPRYKIIEKRQSVAFWCNPISGHATLYWYQQILGQGPKLLIQFQNNGVVDDSQLPKDRFSAERLKGVDSTLKIQPAKLEDSAVYLCASSPGLAGGLRNEQYFGPGTRLTVT.

The chain uses TRBV9 and TRBJ2-5; 7 bases match TRBD2. CDR3 size: 15 residues. V lost 3 bases, J lost 4 bases, and 9 bases stayed unmatched. Germline CDR1 SGDLS, CDR2 YYNGEE. CDR3 amino acids: CASSAAGGLGETQYF. The CDR3 DNA reads as TGTGCCAGCAGCGCCGCCGGGGGGTTGGGAGAGACCCAGTACTTC.

The chain links TRBV10-3 to TRBJ1-1; D is unclear. CDR3 length: 14 amino acids. V lost 0 bases, J lost 5 bases, and 10 bases lay in between. Germline CDR1 ENHRY, CDR2 SYGVKD. The CDR3 bases are TGTGCCATCAGTGAGTCGGTCCTGAGGACTGAAGCTTTCTTT. This codes for CAISESVLRTEAFF.

The chain joins TRBV19 to TRBJ2-1; TRBD2 aligns across 7 bases. Germline CDR1 reads LNHDA; CDR2 reads SQIVND (reference sequence). The CDR3 length is 14 residues. Germline trimming cut 7 bases from V and 9 bases from J; bases unmatched to any gene: 12. CDR3 in DNA: TGTGCCAGTACCATTGGAGCGGGAAATCGTGAGCAGTTCTTC. Translating gives CASTIGAGNREQFF.

V gene TRBV4-2 combines with J gene TRBJ1-4; D uncertain. From germline, CDR1 is LGHNA and CDR2 YNFKEQ. Trimming shortened V by 1 base and J by 6 bases, and 15 bases separated the two germline ends. The CDR3 sequence is 16 residues long. CDR3 region: CASSQVGGQTYEKLFF. CDR3 in DNA: TGTGCCAGCAGCCAAGTCGGAGGCCAGACCTATGAAAAACTGTTTTTT.

The chain uses TRBV28 and TRBJ1-5, with 7 bases aligning to TRBD1. The CDR3 totals 15 residues. With 6 bases clipped from V and 4 bases from J, the junction kept 9 bases outside the gene matches. CDR1 is MDHEN and CDR2 is SYDVKM in the germline V gene. The CDR3 nucleotides are TGTGCCAGCAGCTCCCGACAGGGAAGTAATCAGCCCCAGCATTTT. Residues: CASSSRQGSNQPQHF.

This chain links TRBV18 with TRBJ2-5; no definite D call. V gave up 6 bases and J gave up 5 bases, with 7 bases separating them. Germline V gene sequence: CDR1 KGHSH, CDR2 LQKENI. The CDR3 has 11 amino acids. CDR3 sequence (DNA): TGTGCCAGCTCGCATCGGGAGACCCAGTACTTC. Amino acids: CASSHRETQYF.

In its sample, this clone was seen once. The gene calls are TRBV7-7 and TRBJ2-5; the D is unclear. Trimming shortened V by 4 bases and J by 2 bases, and 5 bases separated the two germline ends. The CDR3 length is 12 residues. Germline-derived CDR1 and CDR2 are SSHAT and FNYEAQ (reference sequence). CDR3 region: CASSSGQETQYF. The DNA for the CDR3 is TGTGCCAGCAGCTCTGGGCAAGAGACCCAGTACTTC.

The chain is built from TRBV7-2 and TRBJ1-5; D is uncertain. CDR1 is SGHTA, CDR2 FQGNSA, per germline. Trimming stripped 6 bases from V and 4 bases from J, with 10 bases between. The CDR3 is 13 amino acids. CDR3 loop: CASSFPGNQPQHF. The CDR3 DNA reads as TGTGCCAGCAGTTTTCCGGGGAATCAGCCCCAGCATTTT.

This chain uses TRBV5-8 with TRBJ1-5; a weak D match, TRBD1 (6 bases). The V and J ends lost 4 bases and 3 bases respectively, with 14 bases between them. There are 15 residues in the CDR3. From germline, CDR1 is SGHTS and CDR2 YDEGEE. The CDR3 sequence: CASSRWGRLNQPQHF. As DNA, the CDR3 is TGTGCCAGCAGCCGTTGGGGGCGGCTCAATCAGCCCCAGCATTTT.

This chain links TRBV5-1 with TRBJ1-1; 7 bases are shared with TRBD1. V lost 4 bases, J lost 7 bases, and 4 bases stayed unmatched. Germline V gives CDR1 SGHRS, CDR2 YFSETQ. The CDR3 runs to 12 residues. The CDR3 here is CASSAGQLEAFF. The CDR3 DNA reads as TGCGCCAGCAGCGCGGGACAGCTTGAAGCTTTCTTT.

The rearrangement joins TRBV6-5 to TRBJ1-1, with D possibly being TRBD1 (6 bases). The V end lost 6 bases, the J end lost 1 base, and 15 bases lay between the germline ends. CDR3 size: 15 residues. The germline V gene has CDR1 MNHEY and CDR2 SVGAGI. DNA of the CDR3: TGTGCCAGCAGCACTGTCGGGGGGCCGAACACTGAAGCTTTCTTT. It translates to CASSTVGGPNTEAFF.

This clone has just a few counts. This chain joins TRBV6-1 and TRBJ1-2, with a weak D call TRBD1 (5 bases). The CDR3 runs 15 residues. CDR1 and CDR2 (germline): MNHNS, SASEGT. Trimming shortened V by 4 bases and J by 0 bases, and 12 bases separated the two germline ends. CDR3 loop: CASSGIVGANYGYTF. The CDR3 DNA sequence: TGTGCCAGCAGTGGGATCGTGGGGGCTAACTATGGCTACACCTTC.

This chain uses TRBV6-6 with TRBJ1-2, with 7 bases matching TRBD1. Germline lookup yields CDR1 MNHNY and CDR2 SVGAGI (reference sequence). The CDR3 length is 14 residues. The trim removed 7 bases at V and 8 bases at J, leaving 13 bases unmatched. The CDR3 sequence is CASTATGATPGYTF. CDR3 DNA: TGTGCCAGCACCGCTACAGGGGCCACGCCGGGCTACACCTTC.

V usage is TRBV15 and J usage is TRBJ2-2; D call uncertain. Between the trimmed V and J ends, which lost 7 bases and 0 bases, there was a span of 15 bases. Germline lookup yields CDR1 LNHNV and CDR2 YYDKDF (reference sequence). The CDR3 runs to 16 residues. CDR3 protein: CATNPVNDANTGELFF. The CDR3 bases are TGTGCCACCAACCCAGTCAACGACGCGAACACCGGGGAGCTGTTTTTT.

The chain couples TRBV18 to TRBJ2-2; D not certain. V lost 2 bases and J 8 bases, leaving 12 bases between the germline ends. The CDR3 is made up of 14 amino acids. Per the germline V gene, CDR1 is KGHSH and CDR2 is LQKENI. The CDR3 nucleotides read TGTGCCAGCTCACCATCCCTCGCGTCTGGGGAGCTGTTTTTT. It codes for CASSPSLASGELFF.

V gene TRBV20-1 combines with J gene TRBJ2-7; D is unresolved. Germline CDR1 and CDR2: DFQATT and SNEGSKA (reference sequence). This CDR3 has 11 amino acids. Between the trimmed V and J ends, which lost 2 bases and 5 bases, there was a span of 7 bases. For the CDR3, the DNA is TGCAGTGCTAGAAGTAGGAACGAGCAGTACTTC. It codes for CSARSRNEQYF.

This clone appeared a few times. V is TRBV5-1 and J is TRBJ1-5, with 7 bases lining up with TRBD1. Trimming removed 3 bases from V and 3 bases from J; junction bases left unmatched: 6. Germline V gene sequence: CDR1 SGHRS, CDR2 YFSETQ. This CDR3 contains 15 residues. The CDR3: CASSSTGEPNQPQHF. The CDR3 nucleotides read TGCGCCAGCAGCTCAACAGGGGAACCCAATCAGCCCCAGCATTTT. The variable domain in full, completed from reference TRBV5-1 and TRBJ1-5, reads KAGVTQTPRYLIKTRGQQVTLSCSPISGHRSVSWYQQTPGQGLQFLFEYFSETQRNKGNFPGRFSGRQFSNSRSEMNVSTLELGDSALYLCASSSTGEPNQPQHFGDGTRLSIL.

The chain is built from TRBV5-1 and TRBJ2-7; D is unresolved. V dropped 3 bases and J dropped 2 bases, with 9 bases sitting between them. This CDR3 contains 13 residues. Germline values: CDR1 SGHRS, CDR2 YFSETQ. Here the CDR3 DNA reads TGCGCCAGCAGCTCAGACCGAACCTACGAGCAGTACTTC. This gives the protein CASSSDRTYEQYF.

The V and J genes are TRBV7-3 and TRBJ2-2, with 9 bases matching TRBD2. The germline gives CDR1 SGHTA, CDR2 FQGTGA. This CDR3 has 14 amino acids. With V trimmed by 5 bases and J by 6 bases, 4 bases remained unmatched. The DNA of the CDR3 is TGTGCCAGCAGCCCCGGACTAGCGTCCGGGGAGCTGTTTTTT. Translating gives CASSPGLASGELFF. Full variable domain (remainder filled in from reference TRBV7-3 and TRBJ2-2): GAGVSQTPSNKVTEKGKYVELRCDPISGHTALYWYRQSLGQGPEFLIYFQGTGAADDSGLPNDRFFAVRPEGSVSTLKIQRTERGDSAVYLCASSPGLASGELFFGEGSRLTVL.